This T cell receptor beta chain appears in the sequencing data of a study of T cells in Graves' hyperthyroidism and ophthalmopathy (dated by TCRdb to about 2019). Study-level background: Peripheral blood samples were taken at the time of initial diagnosis, prior to any treatment. According to the paper, TCR Vbeta CDR3 sequencing was carried out on some 130 peripheral blood samples, which came from some 41 ophthalmopathy, 70 to 80 hyperthyroidism and roughly 17 progressor patients. An independent validation cohort of around 20 hyperthyroidism patients and 17 patients who later progressed to ophthalmopathy tested prospective prediction of ophthalmopathy. The 75 to 100 discovery patients were divided at random into training and test sets in a 7:3 ratio. Once sampling was done, hyperthyroidism patients were given methimazole at a starting dose of 30 mg daily, whereas ophthalmopathy patients were given high-dose intravenous methylprednisolone. To identify TCR V-J signatures that set the groups apart, the researchers used a discovery cohort of about a hundred patients, made up of fewer than 50 with Graves' ophthalmopathy and 55 to 65 with stable Graves' hyperthyroidism. The study also compared thyroid tissue and blood T-cell repertoires from 5 to 7 Graves' hyperthyroidism patients. The study at large found these results: A model built on a 13 V-J signature distinguished ophthalmopathy from stable hyperthyroidism, reaching over 85% sensitivity and 81.08% specificity in cross-validation and 80%/75% in testing. No statistical method was used to set the sample size in advance, and investigators knew the group allocation. In validation, progression to ophthalmopathy was predicted by the model with 70% to 71% sensitivity and roughly 76% specificity, a median of about 6 months before onset. Most expanded thyroid clonotypes (frequency above 0.001) were also detected in blood, a finding suggesting that blood repertoires may reflect thyroid immune responses.

Hyperthyroidism patients were aged 18 to 65 years and newly diagnosed, with disease duration of less than 2 months. Patients with uncontrolled infections, other autoimmune diseases, pregnancy or lactation were excluded. Diagnoses were established on the basis of clinical symptoms, serum thyroxine and TRAb, thyroid ultrasound, and orbital computed tomography. Blood from progressor patients was collected at the time of first diagnosis with hyperthyroidism, before any ophthalmopathy symptoms had appeared. PBMCs were separated from under 11 ml of fresh peripheral blood using Ficoll-Paque density gradient centrifugation. Progressor patients were first diagnosed with Graves' hyperthyroidism and then developed ophthalmopathy during follow-up. Total RNA was extracted using Trizol reagent, and RNA quality was assessed on an Agilent 2100 Bioanalyzer. Regarding this clonotype: Its antigen specificity is not known. Within one base of it there is no much larger clone, and no base qualities were kept.

CDR1 and CDR2 were assigned from the germline V gene as LGHNA and YSLEER. Between the V and J ends, shortened by 0 bases and 4 bases respectively, the junction contains 17 bases. From its cysteine to its phenylalanine, the CDR3 spans 17 amino acids. The read is trimmed to its CDR3 DNA, 51 bases read in frame from base 1. Amplification of TCR beta CDR3 regions was carried out from RNA transcripts. A first-round RT-PCR of the TCR CDR3 used the HTBI primer set with the Qiagen OneStep RT-PCR kit. Libraries were constructed in a second round of multiplex PCR, after which size selection and purification were performed. Libraries were sequenced paired-end with 100 bp reads on an Illumina HiSeq2000. The authors processed their data as follows. SOAPnuke was used to process the raw data, throwing out any read that contained adapters or uncalled bases, had a mean Phred below 15, or lacked an exact constant-primer or identifier match. High-quality paired reads were merged with COPE v1.2.5, and unique nucleotide sequences were defined as clonotypes. Clonotypes were aligned to IMGT TRBV, TRBD and TRBJ reference segments using MiTCR v1.1. Only V-J combinations with frequency above 0.0001, covering about 99% of repertoires, were analysed. A TCS score was defined as the ratio of F50 (clonal expansion) to E x V (chaos), with BLOSUM62-based TCRdist applied between CDR3 peptides within each V-J. Welch's t-statistics and random forest reduced just over 500 V-J features to 13, which were used in a naive Bayes classifier (R e1071). TCRdb reprocessed the public reads (quality trimming at Q25 with fastp, clone calling with MiXCR) and kept in-frame beta chains. Identical CDR3 proteins give one entry, which carries the most common genes and DNA. For this entry, the V and J calls and clone size follow TCRdb and not the study's own pipeline. For this sample the table gives roughly 290,000 distinct CDR3 sequences, of which more than 10% were detected only once. The ten largest make up approximately 7.8% of the sample.

The sequenced sample was blood. The chain is assembled from TRBV4-3 and TRBJ2-3; the D gene is perhaps TRBD2, on 6 matching bases. The receptor was isolated from a woman aged 30 to 39 with Graves' hyperthyroidism that later progressed to Graves' ophthalmopathy. The DNA is as follows: TGCGCCAGCAGCCAAGATCTAGGACTACTAACACCAGATACGCAGTATTTT. Translated, this gives CASSQDLGLLTPDTQYF.